This TCR beta chain was captured in a study of blood T cell repertoires in COVID-19. Study summary: Donors in the United States, Italy and Spain gave samples during acute or convalescent COVID-19. PBMCs, B-cell-depleted T cells, or T cells were the source of the cDNA or gDNA that made up the material.

V was cut by 4 bases and J by 7 bases, with 15 bases left in between. The CDR3 is made up of 14 amino acids. In germline, CDR1 is SGHRS, CDR2 YFSETQ. In the source study's methods: Scientists estimated how many nucleated cells there were by amplifying reference gene primers. Sequencing used immunoSEQ multiplex PCR; TCRdb keeps in-frame clones, though not all of them. V and J calls plus clone size are reproduced from that table; the DNA served to infer D and trimming. The profile shows about 180,000 clones, 75% to 90% of them singletons. The Seattle patients joined while their infection was active and were tracked longitudinally afterward. In this sample, this clone turned up once.

This chain joins TRBV5-1 and TRBJ2-1; tentative D call: TRBD1 (8 bases). The TCR sequence derives from a woman in her 40s with COVID-19, enrolled during active disease. Sequenced: peripheral blood. The CDR3: CASSEQQGGNEQFF. CDR3 bases: TGCGCCAGCAGCGAACAACAGGGGGGGAATGAGCAGTTCTTC.